This TCR beta chain was captured in a study of T cells in Graves' hyperthyroidism and ophthalmopathy. This CDR3 contains 14 residues. V shed 3 bases and J shed 1 base, with 9 bases lying between them. At least ten counts were recorded for this clonotype. Researchers took RNA transcripts and amplified the TCR beta CDR3 regions from them. HTBI primers drove first-round RT-PCR of the TCR CDR3. Each CDR3 protein gets one entry after TCRdb re-called the multiplex PCR reads with MiXCR. Here the sample spans about 350,000 distinct CDR3 sequences, 15% to 20% being singletons. The PBMCs were sourced from fresh peripheral blood (about 9.7 ml).

The source material was blood. This chain joins TRBV12-3 or TRBV12-4 and TRBJ2-5; no definite D call. This receptor was obtained from a woman in her forties with Graves' ophthalmopathy. CDR3: CASSFGRTQETQYF. The CDR3 DNA reads as TGTGCCAGCAGTTTTGGGCGGACCCAAGAGACCCAGTACTTC.